This T cell receptor beta chain was sequenced during a study of blood T cell repertoires in COVID-19. Study context: Samples taken during acute and convalescent COVID-19 were collected in the United States, Italy and Spain.

This CDR3 region has 14 residues. Germline V gene lookup returns CDR1 SEHNR and CDR2 FQNEAQ (reference sequence). Deletions cut 3 bases from V and 6 bases from J, with 13 bases between. This clone was detected only once. Libraries were prepared by immunoSEQ multiplex PCR; TCRdb keeps only in-frame clonotypes and omits some of them. The sample carries 180,000 or so clones, about 89% recorded once. Sample: peripheral blood. This sequence joins TRBV7-9 and TRBJ2-3, with D perhaps matching TRBD2 (6 bases). The source of this sequence is a man in his forties with active or convalescent COVID-19. The CDR3 is CASSLTWGEDTQYF. CDR3 coding DNA: TGTGCCAGCAGCTTGACCTGGGGGGAGGATACGCAGTATTTT.